The T cell receptor beta chain under discussion was sequenced for a study of cytomegalovirus exposure and HLA in healthy donors. General observations from the study: Among the most significant clusters, several appeared linked to common viral pathogens in a later analysis.

Researchers ran the PCR with 60 Vbeta and 13 Jbeta primers. Assay used: immunoSEQ multiplex PCR; TCRdb lists only in-frame clones, some missing. The top ten hold 1.3% of the sample, which has roughly 150,000 clones, about 77% seen once. A remark on this clone: The antigen remains undetermined.

The germline CDR1 and CDR2 sequences are LGHNA and YNFKEQ. Trimming took 1 base from V and 0 from J, leaving 7 bases between them. The CDR3 loop spans 15 amino acids. This TCR was sampled from a man under 40 in good health and CMV-seronegative. This chain connects TRBV4-2 to TRBJ1-5, with no clear D. Sequenced input: PBMCs. The CDR3 region is CASSQARDSNQPQHF. CDR3 bases: TGTGCCAGCAGCCAAGCCCGAGATAGCAATCAGCCCCAGCATTTT.